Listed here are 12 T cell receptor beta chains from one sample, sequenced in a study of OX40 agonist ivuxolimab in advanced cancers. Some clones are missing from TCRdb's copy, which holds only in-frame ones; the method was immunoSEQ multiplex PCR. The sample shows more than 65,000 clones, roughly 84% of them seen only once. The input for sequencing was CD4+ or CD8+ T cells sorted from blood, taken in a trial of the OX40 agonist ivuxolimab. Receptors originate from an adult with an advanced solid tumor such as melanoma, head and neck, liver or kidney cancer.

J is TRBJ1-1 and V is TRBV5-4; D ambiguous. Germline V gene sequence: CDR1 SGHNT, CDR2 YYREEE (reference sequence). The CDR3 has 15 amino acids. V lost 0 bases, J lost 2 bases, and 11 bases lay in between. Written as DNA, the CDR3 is TGTGCCAGCAGCTTGGGCATGGGAGATAACACTGAAGCTTTCTTT. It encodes CASSLGMGDNTEAFF.

The CDR3 DNA reads TGTGCCACCAGCCCCGGGGCAGCAGATACGCAGTATTTT. Protein: CATSPGAADTQYF. J is TRBJ2-3 and V is TRBV19; D tentatively fits TRBD1 or TRBD2 (5 bases each). V was pared by 10 bases and J by 4 bases, with 15 bases between. The CDR3 loop spans 13 amino acids. CDR1 and CDR2 (germline): LNHDA, SQIVND (reference sequence). Combining the CDR3 with reference TRBV19 and TRBJ2-3 gives the whole variable domain DGGITQSPKYLFRKEGQNVTLSCEQNLNHDAMYWYRQDPGQGLRLIYYSQIVNDFQKGDIAEGYSVSREKKESFPLTVTSAQKNPTAFYLCATSPGAADTQYFGPGTRLTVL.

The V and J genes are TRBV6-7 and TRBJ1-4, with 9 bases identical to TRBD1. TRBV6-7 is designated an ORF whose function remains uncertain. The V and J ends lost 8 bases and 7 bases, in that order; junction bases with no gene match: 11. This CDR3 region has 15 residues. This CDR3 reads CASRGGGQGVEKLFF. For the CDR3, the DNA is TGTGCCAGCCGCGGTGGGGGACAGGGAGTTGAAAAACTGTTTTTT.

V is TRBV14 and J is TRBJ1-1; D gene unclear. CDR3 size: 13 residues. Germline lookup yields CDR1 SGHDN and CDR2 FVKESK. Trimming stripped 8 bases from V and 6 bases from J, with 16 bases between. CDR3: CASSPAVSSEAFF. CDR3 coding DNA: TGTGCCAGCTCCCCCGCGGTTTCCTCTGAAGCTTTCTTT.

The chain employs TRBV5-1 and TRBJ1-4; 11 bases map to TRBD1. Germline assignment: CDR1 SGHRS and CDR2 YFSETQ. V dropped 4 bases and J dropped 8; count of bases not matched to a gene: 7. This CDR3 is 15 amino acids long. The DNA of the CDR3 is TGCGCCAGCAGCACCTCCGGGACAGGGGGGGAAAAACTGTTTTTT. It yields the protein CASSTSGTGGEKLFF.

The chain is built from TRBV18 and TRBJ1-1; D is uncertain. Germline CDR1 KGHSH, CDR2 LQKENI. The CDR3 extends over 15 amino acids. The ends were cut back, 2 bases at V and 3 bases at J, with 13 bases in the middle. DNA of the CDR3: TGTGCCAGCTCACCAGGGCAAGTGGCCTACACTGAAGCTTTCTTT. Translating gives CASSPGQVAYTEAFF.

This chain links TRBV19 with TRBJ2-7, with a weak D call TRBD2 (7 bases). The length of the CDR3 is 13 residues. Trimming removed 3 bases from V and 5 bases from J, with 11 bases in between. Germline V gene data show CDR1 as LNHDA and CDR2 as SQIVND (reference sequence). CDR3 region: CASSISGGNEQYF. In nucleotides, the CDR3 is TGTGCCAGTAGTATTTCGGGGGGCAACGAGCAGTACTTC.

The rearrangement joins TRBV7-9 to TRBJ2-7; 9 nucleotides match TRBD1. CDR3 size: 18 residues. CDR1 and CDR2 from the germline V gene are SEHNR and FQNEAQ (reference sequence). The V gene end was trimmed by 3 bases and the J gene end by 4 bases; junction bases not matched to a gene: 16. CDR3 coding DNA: TGTGCCAGCAGCTTTGGGGACAGGGAATATCCCATGGGGTACGAGCAGTACTTC. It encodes CASSFGDREYPMGYEQYF.

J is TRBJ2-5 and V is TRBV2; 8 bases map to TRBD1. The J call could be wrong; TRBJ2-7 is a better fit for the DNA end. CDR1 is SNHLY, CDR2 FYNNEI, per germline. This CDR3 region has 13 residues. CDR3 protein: CAMRGQGGNEQYF. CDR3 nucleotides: TGTGCCATGAGAGGACAGGGTGGCAACGAGCAGTACTTC.

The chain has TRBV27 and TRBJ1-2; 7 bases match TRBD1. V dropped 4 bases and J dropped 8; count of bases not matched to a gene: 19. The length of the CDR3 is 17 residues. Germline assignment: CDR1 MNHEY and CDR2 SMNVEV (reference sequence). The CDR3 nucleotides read TGTGCCAGCAGTTCCCGCAACAGGGGCCCAGGGACTTTAGGCTACACCTTC. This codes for CASSSRNRGPGTLGYTF.

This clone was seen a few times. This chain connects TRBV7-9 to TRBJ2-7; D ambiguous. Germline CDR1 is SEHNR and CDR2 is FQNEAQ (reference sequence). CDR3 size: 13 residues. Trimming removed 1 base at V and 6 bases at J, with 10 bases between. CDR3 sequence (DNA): TGTGCCAGCAGCTTAGACGGGTACGGCGAGCAGTACTTC. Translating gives CASSLDGYGEQYF.

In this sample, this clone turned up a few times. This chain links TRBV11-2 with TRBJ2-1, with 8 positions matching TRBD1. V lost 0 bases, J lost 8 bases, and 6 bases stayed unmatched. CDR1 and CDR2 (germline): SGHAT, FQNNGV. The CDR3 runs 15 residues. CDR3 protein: CASSLDQRQGHEQFF. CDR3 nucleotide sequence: TGTGCCAGCAGCTTAGATCAGAGACAGGGGCATGAGCAGTTCTTC. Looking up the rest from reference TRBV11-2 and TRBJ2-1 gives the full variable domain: EAGVAQSPRYKIIEKRQSVAFWCNPISGHATLYWYQQILGQGPKLLIQFQNNGVVDDSQLPKDRFSAERLKGVDSTLKIQPAKLEDSAVYLCASSLDQRQGHEQFFGPGTRLTVL.